Included here is one TCR beta chain sequence, with context. This specimen belongs to a study of blood T cell repertoires in COVID-19. The wider study: Sites across the United States, Italy and Spain contributed samples from acute and convalescent COVID-19. T cells, B-cell-depleted T cells, or PBMCs supplied cDNA or gDNA.

Germline V gives CDR1 LGHNA, CDR2 YSLEER. The CDR3 is 15 amino acids. V lost 1 base and J 2 bases, leaving 11 bases between the germline ends. Authors' data handling: Reference gene primer amplification gave estimated nucleated cell counts. Method: immunoSEQ multiplex PCR; TCRdb's copy keeps in-frame clones and lacks some. V, J and clone size were drawn from that table, and D and trimming were deduced from the DNA. Of 250,000 to 350,000 clones listed, more than 70% were seen once; the top ten hold more than 6.5%. The specimen sequenced was peripheral blood. The chain is built from TRBV4-3 and TRBJ1-1; D not resolved. The clonotype comes from a woman aged 25 to 45 who had recovered from COVID-19. The CDR3 sequence: CASSQVIGVNTEAFF. CDR3 bases: TGCGCCAGCAGCCAAGTGATCGGGGTTAACACTGAAGCTTTCTTT.